This entry lists 8 T cell receptor beta chains sequenced from one sample in a study of cytomegalovirus exposure and HLA in healthy donors. The PCR was carried out with 60 Vbeta primers and 13 Jbeta primers. The assay was immunoSEQ multiplex PCR, and TCRdb's table has in-frame clones only and misses some. The sample yields approximately 170,000 clones, approximately 77% seen once. The material sequenced was PBMCs. Source of these receptors: a male donor in good health and CMV-seropositive.

This chain uses TRBV11-2 with TRBJ2-2, with 7 positions matching TRBD2. Germline CDR1 is SGHAT and CDR2 is FQNNGV. The ends lost 6 bases at V and 5 bases at J; junction bases unmatched: 15. The CDR3 loop spans 17 amino acids. The CDR3 DNA reads as TGTGCCAGCAGGGTGCGGACGGGACTAACTCTTACCGGGGAGCTGTTTTTT. It translates to CASRVRTGLTLTGELFF.

On this clone: Other DNA variants within this sample encode the same CDR3. This chain links TRBV4-1 with TRBJ1-1; D unresolved. CDR3 length equals 14 residues. Germline-derived CDR1 and CDR2 are MGHRA and YSYEKL. V lost 8 bases and J lost 1, with 14 bases in between. The chain's CDR3 is CASSPPGRNTEAFF. The CDR3 nucleotides are TGCGCCAGCTCACCGCCCGGGAGGAACACTGAAGCTTTCTTT.

In DNA, the CDR3 is TGTGCCAGCAGTTACCAGGACAGAGGCACAGATACGCAGTATTTT. Protein: CASSYQDRGTDTQYF. This chain connects TRBV6-5 to TRBJ2-3, with D perhaps matching TRBD1 (6 bases). Between the trimmed V and J ends, which lost 2 bases and 1 base, there was a span of 10 bases. From germline, CDR1 is MNHEY and CDR2 SVGAGI. This CDR3 is built from 15 residues.

The gene calls are TRBV5-1 and TRBJ2-4; TRBD1 agrees at 8 bases. Germline values: CDR1 SGHRS, CDR2 YFSETQ. After removal of 4 bases from V and 7 bases from J, the junction contained 7 bases not matched to a gene. The CDR3 has 14 amino acids. Here the CDR3 reads CASSQDRVVNIQYF. CDR3 nucleotides: TGCGCCAGCAGCCAGGACAGGGTTGTGAACATTCAGTACTTC.

This chain uses TRBV7-8 with TRBJ2-1; D possibly corresponds to TRBD1 (5 bases). Deletions cut 5 bases from V and 0 bases from J, with 11 bases between. CDR1 SGHVS and CDR2 FQNEAQ come from the germline V gene. This CDR3 is built from 15 residues. The DNA for the CDR3 is TGTGCCAGCAGCCCCCTAAGGGGCTCCTACAATGAGCAGTTCTTC. As protein: CASSPLRGSYNEQFF.

V and J are TRBV27 and TRBJ1-5; 8 positions agree with TRBD1. This CDR3 region has 16 residues. Looked up from germline, CDR1 is MNHEY and CDR2 is SMNVEV (reference sequence). The V and J ends lost 6 bases and 6 bases, in that order; junction bases with no gene match: 13. The CDR3 sequence: CASSDRGGLDSQPQHF. In nucleotides, the CDR3 is TGTGCCAGCAGCGACAGGGGAGGACTCGATAGTCAGCCCCAGCATTTT.

The chain has TRBV6-6 and TRBJ2-3, with 12 bases matching TRBD2. CDR1 and CDR2 from the germline V gene are MNHNY and SVGAGI (reference sequence). Losses at the gene ends were 5 bases for V and 1 base for J; bases not matched to a gene: 1. This CDR3 comprises 15 residues. The chain's CDR3 is CASSRLAGGTDTQYF. CDR3 in DNA: TGTGCCAGCAGTAGACTAGCGGGGGGCACAGATACGCAGTATTTT.

The V and J genes are TRBV19 and TRBJ1-6, with 7 bases that match TRBD1. This CDR3 spans 17 amino acids. V lost 5 bases to trimming and J lost 0 bases; unmatched junction nucleotides: 7. Germline-derived CDR1 and CDR2 are LNHDA and SQIVND (reference sequence). In nucleotides, the CDR3 is TGTGCCAGTAGTCCGCGACAGGGCAGCTCCTATAATTCACCCCTCCACTTT. Translating it yields CASSPRQGSSYNSPLHF.